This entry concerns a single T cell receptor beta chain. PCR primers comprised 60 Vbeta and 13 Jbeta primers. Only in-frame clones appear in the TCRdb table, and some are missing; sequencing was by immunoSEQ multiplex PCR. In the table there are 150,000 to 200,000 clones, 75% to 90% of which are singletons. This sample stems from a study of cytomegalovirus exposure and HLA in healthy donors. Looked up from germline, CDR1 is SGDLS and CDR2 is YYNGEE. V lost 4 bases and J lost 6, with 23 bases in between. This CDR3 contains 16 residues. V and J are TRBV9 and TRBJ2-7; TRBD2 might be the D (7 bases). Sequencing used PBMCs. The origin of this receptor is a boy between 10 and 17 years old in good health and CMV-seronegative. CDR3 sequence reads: CASSRGPAGVPREQYF. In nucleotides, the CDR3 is TGTGCCAGCAGCCGGGGGCCGGCGGGAGTCCCTCGCGAGCAGTACTTC.